This TCR beta chain is from a study of T cell responses to AZD1222 COVID-19 vaccine. Data came from immunoSEQ multiplex PCR; TCRdb stores just in-frame clones and leaves some out. The profile shows 140,000 to 150,000 clones, approximately 91% of them singletons. The CDR3 has 20 residues. Study conclusions and caveats: Donor demographics were predominantly white British with a female majority; clonal diversity may be underestimated. Two AZD1222 administrations were followed by greater Spike-specific TCR breadth and depth.

Analysis merged second doses at about 4 or about 12 weeks. Of note for this clone: Its cognate antigen is unknown.

Sequenced material: peripheral blood, taken 28 days after the second AZD1222 dose. The sequence derives from an adult who received the AZD1222 COVID-19 vaccine. This sequence joins TRBV1 and TRBJ2-7; TRBD2, as called in the table, went unchecked against the DNA. TRBV1 has pseudogene status. The chain's CDR3 is CTTGGRGDRTSGGAGREQYF. The CDR3 bases are TGCACCACCGGGGGCCGCGGGGACAGGACTAGCGGGGGGGCAGGACGCGAGCAGTACTTC.